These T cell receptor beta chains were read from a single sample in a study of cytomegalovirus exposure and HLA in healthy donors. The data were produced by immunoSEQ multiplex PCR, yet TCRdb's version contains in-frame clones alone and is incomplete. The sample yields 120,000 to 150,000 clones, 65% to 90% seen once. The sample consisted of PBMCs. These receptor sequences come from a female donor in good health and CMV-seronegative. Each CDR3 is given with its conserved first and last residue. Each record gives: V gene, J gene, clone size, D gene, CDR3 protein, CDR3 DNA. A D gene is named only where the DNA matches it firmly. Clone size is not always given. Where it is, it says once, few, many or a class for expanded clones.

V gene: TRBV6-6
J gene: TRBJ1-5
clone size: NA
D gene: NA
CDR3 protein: CASSYEDSNQPQHF
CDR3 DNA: TGTGCCAGCAGTTACGAGGATAGCAATCAGCCCCAGCATTTT

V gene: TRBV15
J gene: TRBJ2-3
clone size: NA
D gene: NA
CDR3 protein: CATSTEGPATDTQYF
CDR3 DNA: TGTGCCACCAGCACGGAGGGCCCCGCAACAGATACGCAGTATTTT

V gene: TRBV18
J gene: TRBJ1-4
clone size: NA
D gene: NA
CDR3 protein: CASSPLQLNEKLFF
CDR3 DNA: TGTGCCAGCTCACCACTACAGCTGAATGAAAAACTGTTTTTT

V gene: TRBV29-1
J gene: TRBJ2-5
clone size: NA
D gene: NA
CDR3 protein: CSVTGGGWETQYF
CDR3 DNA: TGCAGCGTCACAGGTGGGGGGTGGGAGACCCAGTACTTC

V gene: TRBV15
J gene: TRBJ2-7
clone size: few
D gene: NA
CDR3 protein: CATSRASNSYEQYF
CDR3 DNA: TGTGCCACTTCCAGGGCCAGTAACTCCTACGAGCAGTACTTC

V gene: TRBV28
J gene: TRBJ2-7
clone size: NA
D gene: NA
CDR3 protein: CASGTPSTLSYEQYF
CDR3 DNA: TGTGCCAGCGGGACACCATCAACCCTTTCCTACGAGCAGTACTTC

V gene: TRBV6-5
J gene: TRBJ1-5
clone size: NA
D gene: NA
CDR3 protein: CASSSAGRNQPQHF
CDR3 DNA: TGTGCCAGCAGTTCGGCGGGGCGCAATCAGCCCCAGCATTTT

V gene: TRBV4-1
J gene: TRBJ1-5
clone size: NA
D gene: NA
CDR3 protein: CASSQGQGAVNQPQHF
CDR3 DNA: TGCGCCAGCAGCCAAGGCCAAGGGGCGGTAAATCAGCCCCAGCATTTT

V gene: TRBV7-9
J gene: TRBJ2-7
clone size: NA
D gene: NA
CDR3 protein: CASSLHRGWPLYEQYF
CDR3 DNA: TGTGCCAGCAGCCTACACCGCGGGTGGCCGCTCTACGAGCAGTACTTC

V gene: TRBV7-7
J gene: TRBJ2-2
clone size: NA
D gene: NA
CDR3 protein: CASSLVGAAPPTGELFF
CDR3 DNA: TGTGCCAGCAGCTTAGTGGGGGCAGCTCCTCCGACCGGGGAGCTGTTTTTT

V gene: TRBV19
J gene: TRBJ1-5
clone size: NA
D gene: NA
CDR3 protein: CASSIRRQTGQPQHF
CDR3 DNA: TGTGCCAGTAGTATAAGACGGCAGACGGGACAGCCCCAGCATTTT

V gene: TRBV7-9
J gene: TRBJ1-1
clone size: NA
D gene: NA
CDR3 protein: CTSSLGSFEAFF
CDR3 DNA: TGTACCAGCAGCTTGGGCAGCTTCGAAGCTTTCTTT

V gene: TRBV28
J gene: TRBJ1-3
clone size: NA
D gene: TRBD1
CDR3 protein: CASSRGHQIYF
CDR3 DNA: TGTGCCAGCAGTAGGGGGCACCAGATATATTTT

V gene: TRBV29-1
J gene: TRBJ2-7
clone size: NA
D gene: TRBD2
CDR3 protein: CSVEFREGPRLGEQYF
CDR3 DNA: TGCAGCGTTGAATTCCGGGAGGGCCCTCGTTTGGGTGAGCAGTACTTC

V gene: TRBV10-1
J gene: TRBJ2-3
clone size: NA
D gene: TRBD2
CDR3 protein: CASSESLAGPRDTQYF
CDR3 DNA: TGCGCCAGCAGTGAGTCCCTAGCGGGACCGCGGGATACGCAGTATTTT

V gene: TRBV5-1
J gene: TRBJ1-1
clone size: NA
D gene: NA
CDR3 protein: CASSPSTGGPEAFF
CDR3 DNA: TGCGCCAGCAGCCCCTCCACCGGGGGACCTGAAGCTTTCTTT